The rows below give T cell receptor beta chains drawn from one sample of a study of cytomegalovirus exposure and HLA in healthy donors. Measured with immunoSEQ multiplex PCR; TCRdb has only the in-frame clones, and not every one. The sample has a few hundred thousand clones, 65% to 80% seen once. Sequencing was done on a sample of PBMCs. The receptors were gathered from a girl aged 2 to 10 in good health and CMV-seronegative. Each CDR3 is given with its conserved first and last residue. D genes are given only for firm matches. Rows give clone size only sometimes, using once, few, many, or a class for an expanded clone.

d_call	clone_size	v_call	j_call	cdr3_aa	cdr3_nt
.	.	TRBV6-1	TRBJ2-7	CASTDMDSSSYEQYF	TGTGCCAGCACCGATATGGACAGTTCCTCCTACGAGCAGTACTTC
TRBD1	once	TRBV6-1	TRBJ2-3	CASSDQQGARSTDTQYF	TGTGCCAGCAGTGACCAACAGGGGGCGCGGAGCACAGATACGCAGTATTTT
TRBD1	once	TRBV11-2	TRBJ2-7	CASSRWDRPYEQYF	TGTGCCAGCAGCCGGTGGGACAGGCCCTACGAGCAGTACTTC
.	.	TRBV6-5	TRBJ2-1	CASSYGRQGGDYEQFF	TGTGCCAGCAGTTACGGTCGACAGGGAGGCGACTATGAGCAGTTCTTC
.	.	TRBV7-9	TRBJ1-1	CASTPSAGNTEAFF	TGTGCCAGCACCCCTTCGGCGGGGAACACTGAAGCTTTCTTT
.	.	TRBV27	TRBJ2-7	CASSSQGSYEQYF	TGTGCCAGCAGTTCCCAGGGTTCCTACGAGCAGTACTTC
.	.	TRBV2	TRBJ2-2	CASKLPSGPNTGELFF	TGTGCCAGCAAGTTACCGTCTGGCCCTAACACCGGGGAGCTGTTTTTT
.	few	TRBV5-4	TRBJ1-6	CASSLQESPLHF	TGTGCCAGCAGCTTGCAAGAGTCACCCCTCCACTTT
TRBD2	.	TRBV9	TRBJ2-5	CASSSRGRMGETQYF	TGTGCCAGCAGCTCGCGGGGGAGGATGGGGGAGACCCAGTACTTC
TRBD1	.	TRBV18	TRBJ1-1	CASSPLGTGREAFF	TGTGCCAGCTCACCACTAGGGACAGGGCGCGAAGCTTTCTTT
.	.	TRBV4-1	TRBJ1-4	CASSQDGVGGKKLFF	TGCGCCAGCAGCCAAGATGGGGTGGGGGGGAAAAAACTGTTTTTT
TRBD1	.	TRBV19	TRBJ1-2	CASSIGTASYGYTF	TGTGCCAGTAGTATTGGGACAGCTAGCTATGGCTACACCTTC
.	.	TRBV7-9	TRBJ2-7	CASSLGTVPYEQYF	TGTGCCAGCAGCTTAGGGACAGTGCCCTACGAGCAGTACTTC
TRBD2	.	TRBV7-2	TRBJ2-2	CASSASPWTRRPGELFF	TGTGCCAGCAGCGCGAGCCCCTGGACTAGAAGACCCGGGGAGCTGTTTTTT
TRBD2	.	TRBV5-1	TRBJ2-7	CASSSGRTTYEQYF	TGCGCCAGCTCGAGCGGGAGGACGACCTACGAGCAGTACTTC
TRBD2	.	TRBV19	TRBJ2-7	CASSSGRAWYEQYF	TGTGCCAGTAGTAGCGGGAGGGCCTGGTACGAGCAGTACTTC
TRBD2	few	TRBV2	TRBJ2-1	CARGTSGDGEQFF	TGTGCCAGAGGGACTAGCGGAGACGGGGAGCAGTTCTTC
.	.	TRBV27	TRBJ2-7	CASSFTAVTQASYEQYF	TGTGCCAGCAGTTTCACAGCGGTGACTCAGGCCTCCTACGAGCAGTACTTC
.	few	TRBV2	TRBJ2-1	CASSEAPYHNEQFF	TGTGCCAGCAGTGAAGCGCCCTACCACAATGAGCAGTTCTTC
.	.	TRBV6-6	TRBJ2-2	CASSYRVSGELFF	TGTGCCAGCAGTTACCGGGTTTCCGGGGAGCTGTTTTTT
.	.	TRBV5-4	TRBJ2-2	CASRASGELFF	TGTGCCAGCAGGGCCTCCGGGGAGCTGTTTTTT
.	.	TRBV5-4	TRBJ2-7	CASSLGATNTYEQHF	TGTGCCAGCAGCTTGGGGGCCACAAACACCTACGAGCAGCACTTC
TRBD1	.	TRBV11-3	TRBJ2-5	CASSLRAGGQETQYF	TGTGCCAGCAGCTTACGGGCAGGGGGCCAAGAGACCCAGTACTTC
TRBD2	.	TRBV7-3	TRBJ2-3	CASSQAGYTDTQYF	TGTGCCAGCAGCCAAGCGGGATACACAGATACGCAGTATTTT
.	.	TRBV5-6	TRBJ1-2	CASSLDRVGYGYTF	TGTGCCAGCAGCTTGGACAGGGTGGGGTATGGCTACACCTTC
.	.	TRBV10-3	TRBJ2-7	CAISSTGTRSSYEQYF	TGTGCCATCAGTAGTACCGGGACACGGTCTTCCTACGAGCAGTACTTC
TRBD2	.	TRBV5-1	TRBJ2-7	CASRPSAGAYEQYF	TGCGCCAGCAGACCCTCAGCGGGAGCCTACGAGCAGTACTTC
TRBD1	.	TRBV30	TRBJ2-3	CAWRPGQGAQDTQYF	TGTGCCTGGAGACCGGGACAGGGGGCTCAAGATACGCAGTATTTT
.	.	TRBV13	TRBJ2-6	CASSLDRGANVLTF	TGTGCCAGCAGCTTAGATCGTGGGGCCAACGTCCTGACTTTC
.	.	TRBV27	TRBJ1-2	CASSLYPGNYGYTF	TGTGCCAGCAGTTTATACCCAGGGAACTATGGCTACACCTTC
TRBD1	.	TRBV11-2	TRBJ2-7	CASSPWTGGYEQYF	TGTGCCAGCAGCCCCTGGACAGGGGGATACGAGCAGTACTTC
TRBD2	.	TRBV11-2	TRBJ2-7	CASSLERGGAYEQYF	TGTGCCAGCAGCCTGGAGCGGGGGGGCGCCTACGAGCAGTACTTC
.	.	TRBV6-1	TRBJ2-7	CASSEMGATYEQYF	TGTGCCAGCAGTGAAATGGGAGCAACCTACGAGCAGTACTTC
.	.	TRBV7-9	TRBJ2-3	CASSWVAIEGDTQYF	TGTGCCAGCAGCTGGGTTGCAATAGAGGGAGATACGCAGTATTTT
TRBD1	.	TRBV5-1	TRBJ1-1	CASSLSQGTGSEAFF	TGCGCCAGCAGCTTATCCCAGGGGACAGGGTCTGAAGCTTTCTTT
.	.	TRBV2	TRBJ1-2	CASIFETHSHGYTF	TGTGCCAGCATCTTTGAGACTCACTCCCATGGCTACACCTTC
TRBD2	.	TRBV7-3	TRBJ2-3	CASSLGTRADTQYF	TGTGCCAGCAGCTTGGGGACTAGGGCAGATACGCAGTATTTT
.	.	TRBV2	TRBJ1-1	CASRGTGIAFF	TGTGCCAGCAGAGGAACAGGAATAGCTTTCTTT
TRBD1	.	TRBV2	TRBJ1-2	CASSETGFGYTF	TGTGCCAGCAGTGAGACAGGGTTCGGCTACACCTTC
.	.	TRBV19	TRBJ2-5	CASSGPGHEETQYF	TGTGCCAGTAGTGGGCCAGGACACGAAGAGACCCAGTACTTC
TRBD1	.	TRBV6-4	TRBJ1-1	CASSAFAGTGLAFF	TGTGCCAGCAGTGCCTTTGCCGGGACAGGGTTAGCTTTCTTT
.	.	TRBV10-3	TRBJ1-2	CAISTFSRARGGGYTF	TGTGCCATCAGTACTTTTTCCCGGGCGCGCGGGGGTGGCTACACCTTC
TRBD2	.	TRBV9	TRBJ2-7	CASGPGLAYEQYF	TGTGCCAGCGGCCCGGGACTAGCCTACGAGCAGTACTTC
.	.	TRBV19	TRBJ2-5	CASSDGQSQETQYF	TGTGCCAGTAGTGACGGACAGTCCCAAGAGACCCAGTACTTC
.	once	TRBV7-2	TRBJ2-1	CASSLGPGSYNEQFF	TGTGCCAGCAGCTTAGGCCCGGGATCCTACAATGAGCAGTTCTTC
TRBD1	.	TRBV7-2	TRBJ2-5	CASSLLPTGRGETQYF	TGTGCCAGCAGCTTACTACCGACAGGGCGCGGAGAGACCCAGTACTTC
TRBD1	.	TRBV10-3	TRBJ2-3	CAISESRTGAPTDTQYF	TGTGCCATCAGTGAGTCGCGGACAGGCGCACCAACAGATACGCAGTATTTT
TRBD1	.	TRBV19	TRBJ2-7	CASSIDRTGGIYEQYF	TGTGCCAGTAGTATAGATCGAACAGGGGGCATCTACGAGCAGTACTTC
TRBD2	.	TRBV12-5	TRBJ2-1	CASGLAPSGRVREEQFF	TGTGCTAGTGGTTTGGCGCCTAGCGGGAGGGTTCGGGAGGAGCAGTTCTTC
.	.	TRBV20-1	TRBJ1-1	CSARPVTEAFF	TGCAGTGCTAGACCCGTAACTGAAGCTTTCTTT
.	.	TRBV11-2	TRBJ2-5	CASSLEVGGGETQYF	TGTGCCAGCAGCTTAGAGGTGGGAGGGGGAGAGACCCAGTACTTC
.	few	TRBV6-1	TRBJ1-5	CASRTGNIGPQHF	TGTGCCAGCAGAACAGGGAATATCGGGCCCCAGCATTTT
TRBD1	once	TRBV28	TRBJ1-5	CASSYPGGGNQPQHF	TGTGCCAGCAGTTACCCAGGGGGTGGCAATCAGCCCCAGCATTTT
.	few	TRBV5-1	TRBJ1-1	CASSLTGNTEAFF	TGCGCCAGCTCCCTCACTGGGAACACTGAAGCTTTCTTT
.	few	TRBV27	TRBJ2-1	CASSQLAGLFF	TGTGCCAGCAGCCAACTAGCCGGGTTGTTCTTC
.	few	TRBV5-1	TRBJ1-1	CASSLLGSEAFF	TGCGCCAGCAGCTTACTAGGTTCTGAAGCTTTCTTT